Here is one T cell receptor (beta chain) with its context. The antigen is not known. This record belongs to a study of cytomegalovirus exposure and HLA in healthy donors. Turning to the study itself: Of fewer than 450 genotyped donors, approximately 80% clustered with self-reported Caucasian donors.

The junction had 7 bases not matched to a gene; V was cut back by 0 bases and J by 7 bases. Germline V gene data show CDR1 as MNHNY and CDR2 as SVGAGI (reference sequence). The CDR3 is made up of 15 amino acids. Both 60 Vbeta primers and 13 Jbeta primers went into the PCR. Clones were read by immunoSEQ multiplex PCR, and TCRdb kept only the in-frame ones, dropping some. Among 45,000 to 65,000 clones listed, about four fifths were seen once. Overall study findings and caveats: Reportedly, HLA-A and HLA-B alleles of most subjects were accurately predicted from TCR beta. Earlier analysis looked at TCR beta V segments, and most were productive about 90% or about 30% of the time. Researchers counted around 170 TCR beta chains as cytomegalovirus-associated.

This chain joins TRBV6-6 and TRBJ2-7; 9 bases are shared with TRBD2. The sequenced sample was PBMCs. The receptor was isolated from a woman under 30 in good health and CMV-seronegative. Here the CDR3 DNA reads TGTGCCAGCAGTTACTCGGCGGGAGGGCCGAAGGAGCAGTACTTC. Translation gives CASSYSAGGPKEQYF.